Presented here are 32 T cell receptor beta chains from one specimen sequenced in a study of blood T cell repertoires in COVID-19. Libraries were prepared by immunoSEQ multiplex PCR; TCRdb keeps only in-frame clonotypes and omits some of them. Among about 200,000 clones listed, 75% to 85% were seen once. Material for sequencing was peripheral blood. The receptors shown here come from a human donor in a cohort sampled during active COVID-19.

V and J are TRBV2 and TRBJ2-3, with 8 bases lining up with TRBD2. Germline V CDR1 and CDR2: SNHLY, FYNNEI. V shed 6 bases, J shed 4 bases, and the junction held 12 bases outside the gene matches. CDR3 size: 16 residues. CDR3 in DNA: TGTGCCAGCAGCGCCACCGGAGCGGGAGTTTCAGATACGCAGTATTTT. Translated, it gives CASSATGAGVSDTQYF.

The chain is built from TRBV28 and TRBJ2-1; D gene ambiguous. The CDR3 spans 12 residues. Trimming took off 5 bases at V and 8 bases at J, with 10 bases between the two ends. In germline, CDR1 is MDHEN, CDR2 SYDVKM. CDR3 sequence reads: CASSPSYYEQFF. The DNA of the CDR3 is TGTGCCAGCAGTCCTAGTTATTATGAGCAGTTCTTC.

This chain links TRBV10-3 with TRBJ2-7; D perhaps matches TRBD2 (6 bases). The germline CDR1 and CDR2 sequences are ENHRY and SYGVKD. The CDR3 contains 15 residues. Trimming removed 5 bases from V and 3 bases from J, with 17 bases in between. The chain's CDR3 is CAISSRRDSLYEQYF. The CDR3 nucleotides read TGTGCCATCAGTTCAAGACGGGACTCTCTCTACGAGCAGTACTTC.

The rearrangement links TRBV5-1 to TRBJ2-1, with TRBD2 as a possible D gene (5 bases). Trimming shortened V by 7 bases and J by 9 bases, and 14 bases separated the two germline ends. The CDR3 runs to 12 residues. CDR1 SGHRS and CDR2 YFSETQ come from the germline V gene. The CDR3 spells CASGRELGEQFF. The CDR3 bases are TGCGCCAGCGGTAGGGAGTTGGGTGAGCAGTTCTTC.

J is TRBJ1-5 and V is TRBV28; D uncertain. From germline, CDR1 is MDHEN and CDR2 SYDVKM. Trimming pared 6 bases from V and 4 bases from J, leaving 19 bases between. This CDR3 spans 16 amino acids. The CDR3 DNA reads TGTGCCAGCAGGCGGTACCCGGGAGGTGCGAATCAGCCCCAGCATTTT. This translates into CASRRYPGGANQPQHF.

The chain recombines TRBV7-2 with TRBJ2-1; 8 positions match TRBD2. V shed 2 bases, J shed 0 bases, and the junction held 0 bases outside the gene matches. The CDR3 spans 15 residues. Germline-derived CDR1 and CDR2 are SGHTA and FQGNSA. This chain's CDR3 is CASSLLAGSYNEQFF. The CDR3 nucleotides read TGTGCCAGCAGCTTACTAGCGGGCTCCTACAATGAGCAGTTCTTC.

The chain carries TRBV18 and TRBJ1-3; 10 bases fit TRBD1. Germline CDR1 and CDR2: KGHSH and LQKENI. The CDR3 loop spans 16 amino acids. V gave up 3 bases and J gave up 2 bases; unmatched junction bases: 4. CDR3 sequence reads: CASSPTGGYAGNTIYF. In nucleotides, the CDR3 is TGTGCCAGCTCACCGACAGGGGGCTACGCTGGAAACACCATATATTTT. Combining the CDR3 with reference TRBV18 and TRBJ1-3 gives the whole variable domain NAGVMQNPRHLVRRRGQEARLRCSPMKGHSHVYWYRQLPEEGLKFMVYLQKENIIDESGMPKERFSAEFPKEGPSILRIQQVVRGDSAAYFCASSPTGGYAGNTIYFGEGSWLTVV.

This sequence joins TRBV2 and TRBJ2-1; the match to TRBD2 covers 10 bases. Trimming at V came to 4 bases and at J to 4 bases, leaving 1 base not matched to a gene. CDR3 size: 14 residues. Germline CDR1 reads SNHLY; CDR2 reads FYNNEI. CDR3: CASSGGLAYNEQFF. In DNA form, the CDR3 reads TGTGCCAGCAGTGGGGGACTAGCGTACAATGAGCAGTTCTTC.

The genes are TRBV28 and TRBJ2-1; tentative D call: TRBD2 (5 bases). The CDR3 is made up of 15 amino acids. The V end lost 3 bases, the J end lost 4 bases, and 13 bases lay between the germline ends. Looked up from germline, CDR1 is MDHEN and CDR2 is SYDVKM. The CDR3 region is CASSFSGPFYNEQFF. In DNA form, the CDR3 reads TGTGCCAGCAGTTTCAGCGGACCCTTTTACAATGAGCAGTTCTTC.

CDR3 nucleotides: TGTGCCAGCAGTTTAGGGCAAATCGGGACCCAGTACTTC. Amino acids: CASSLGQIGTQYF. The chain recombines TRBV27 with TRBJ2-5, with no clear D. Germline assignment: CDR1 MNHEY and CDR2 SMNVEV (reference sequence). This CDR3 contains 13 residues. Trimming took off 2 bases at V and 7 bases at J, with 11 bases between the two ends.

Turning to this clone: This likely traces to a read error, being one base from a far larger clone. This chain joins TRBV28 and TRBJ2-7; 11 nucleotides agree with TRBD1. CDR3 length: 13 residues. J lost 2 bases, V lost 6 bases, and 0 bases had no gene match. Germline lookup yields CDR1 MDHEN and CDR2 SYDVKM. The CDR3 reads CASRGQGAYEQYF. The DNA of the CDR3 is TGTGCCAGCAGGGGACAGGGGGCCTACGAGCAGTACTTC.

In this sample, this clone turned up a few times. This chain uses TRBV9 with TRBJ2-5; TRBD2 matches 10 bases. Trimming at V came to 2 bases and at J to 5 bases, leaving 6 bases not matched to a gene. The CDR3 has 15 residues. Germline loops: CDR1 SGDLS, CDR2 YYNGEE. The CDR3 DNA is TGTGCCAGCAGCGTGGGACTAGCGAGCTCCGAGACCCAGTACTTC. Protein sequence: CASSVGLASSETQYF.

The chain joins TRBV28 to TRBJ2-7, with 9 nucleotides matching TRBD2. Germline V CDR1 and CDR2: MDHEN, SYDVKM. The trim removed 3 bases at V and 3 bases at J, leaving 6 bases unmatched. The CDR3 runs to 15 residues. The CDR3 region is CASSLGSGSYYEQYF. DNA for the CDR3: TGTGCCAGCAGTTTGGGTAGCGGGAGCTACTACGAGCAGTACTTC.

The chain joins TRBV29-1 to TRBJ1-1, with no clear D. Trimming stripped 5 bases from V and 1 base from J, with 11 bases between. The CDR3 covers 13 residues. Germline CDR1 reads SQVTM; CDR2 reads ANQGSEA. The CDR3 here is CSVSVTGNTEAFF. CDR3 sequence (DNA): TGCAGCGTTTCTGTAACGGGGAACACTGAAGCTTTCTTT.

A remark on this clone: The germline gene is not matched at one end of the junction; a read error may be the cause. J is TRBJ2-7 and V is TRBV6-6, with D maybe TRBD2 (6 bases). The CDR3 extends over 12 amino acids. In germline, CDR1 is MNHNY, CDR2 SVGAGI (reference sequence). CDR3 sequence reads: CASSYLRTGAFF. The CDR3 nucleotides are TGTGCCAGCAGTTACCTACGGACGGGAGCCTTCTTC.

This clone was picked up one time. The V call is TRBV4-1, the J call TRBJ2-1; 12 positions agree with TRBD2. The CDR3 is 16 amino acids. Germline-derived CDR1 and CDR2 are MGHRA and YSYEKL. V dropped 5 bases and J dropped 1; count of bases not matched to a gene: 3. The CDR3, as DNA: TGCGCCAGCAGCTCGCTAGCGGGGGGGTCCTACAATGAGCAGTTCTTC. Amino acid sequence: CASSSLAGGSYNEQFF.

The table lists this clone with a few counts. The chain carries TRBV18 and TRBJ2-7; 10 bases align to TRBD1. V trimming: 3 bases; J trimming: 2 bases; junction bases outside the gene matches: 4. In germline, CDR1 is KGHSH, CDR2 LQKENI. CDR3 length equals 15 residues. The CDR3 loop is CASSPMGQGTYEQYF. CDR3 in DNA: TGTGCCAGCTCACCCATGGGACAGGGGACCTACGAGCAGTACTTC. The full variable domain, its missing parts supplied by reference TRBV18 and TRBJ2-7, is NAGVMQNPRHLVRRRGQEARLRCSPMKGHSHVYWYRQLPEEGLKFMVYLQKENIIDESGMPKERFSAEFPKEGPSILRIQQVVRGDSAAYFCASSPMGQGTYEQYFGPGTRLTVT.

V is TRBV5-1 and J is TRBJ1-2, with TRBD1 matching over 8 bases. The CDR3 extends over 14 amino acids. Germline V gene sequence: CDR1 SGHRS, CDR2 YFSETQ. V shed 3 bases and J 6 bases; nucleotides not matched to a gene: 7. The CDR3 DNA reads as TGCGCCAGCAGCTCCGGACAGGGAACCCATGGCTACACCTTC. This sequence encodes CASSSGQGTHGYTF.

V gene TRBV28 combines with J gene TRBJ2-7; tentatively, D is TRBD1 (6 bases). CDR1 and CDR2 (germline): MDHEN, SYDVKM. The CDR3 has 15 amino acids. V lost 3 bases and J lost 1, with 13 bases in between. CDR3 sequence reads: CASSLGRGVSYEQYF. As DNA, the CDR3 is TGTGCCAGCAGTTTGGGCAGGGGAGTGTCCTACGAGCAGTACTTC.

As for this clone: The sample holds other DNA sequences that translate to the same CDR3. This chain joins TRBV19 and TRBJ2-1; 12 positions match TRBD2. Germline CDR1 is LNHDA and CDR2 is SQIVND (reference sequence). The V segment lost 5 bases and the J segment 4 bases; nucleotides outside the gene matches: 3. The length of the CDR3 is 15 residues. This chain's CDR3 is CASSPGTSGYNEQFF. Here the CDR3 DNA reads TGTGCCAGTAGTCCTGGGACTAGCGGGTACAATGAGCAGTTCTTC.

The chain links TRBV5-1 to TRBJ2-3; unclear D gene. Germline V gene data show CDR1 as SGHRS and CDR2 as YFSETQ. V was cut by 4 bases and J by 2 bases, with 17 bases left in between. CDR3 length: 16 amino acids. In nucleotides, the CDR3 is TGCGCCAGCAGCCCGCGTACGAACTCGATCACAGATACGCAGTATTTT. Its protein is CASSPRTNSITDTQYF.

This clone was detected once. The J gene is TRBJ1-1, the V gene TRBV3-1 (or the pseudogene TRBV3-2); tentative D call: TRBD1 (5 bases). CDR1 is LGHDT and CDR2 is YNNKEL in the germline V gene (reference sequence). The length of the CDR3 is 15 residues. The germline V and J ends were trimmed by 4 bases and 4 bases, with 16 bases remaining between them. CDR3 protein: CASSPWRGGSTEAFF. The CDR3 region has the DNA TGTGCCAGCAGCCCCTGGAGGGGCGGCTCCACTGAAGCTTTCTTT.

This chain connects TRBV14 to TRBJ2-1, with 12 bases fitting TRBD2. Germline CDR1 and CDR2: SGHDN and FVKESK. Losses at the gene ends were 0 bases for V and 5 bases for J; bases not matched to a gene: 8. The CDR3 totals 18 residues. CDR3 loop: CASSQEKGLAGLNNEQFF. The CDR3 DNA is TGTGCCAGCAGCCAAGAGAAGGGACTAGCGGGCCTAAACAATGAGCAGTTCTTC.

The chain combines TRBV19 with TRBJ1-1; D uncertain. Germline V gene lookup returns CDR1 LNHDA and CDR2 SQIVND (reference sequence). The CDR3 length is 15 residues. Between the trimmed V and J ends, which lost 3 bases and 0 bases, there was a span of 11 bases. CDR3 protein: CASSMAVYMNTEAFF. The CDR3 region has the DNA TGTGCCAGTAGTATGGCCGTATACATGAACACTGAAGCTTTCTTT. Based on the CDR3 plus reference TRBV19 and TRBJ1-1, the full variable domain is DGGITQSPKYLFRKEGQNVTLSCEQNLNHDAMYWYRQDPGQGLRLIYYSQIVNDFQKGDIAEGYSVSREKKESFPLTVTSAQKNPTAFYLCASSMAVYMNTEAFFGQGTRLTVV.

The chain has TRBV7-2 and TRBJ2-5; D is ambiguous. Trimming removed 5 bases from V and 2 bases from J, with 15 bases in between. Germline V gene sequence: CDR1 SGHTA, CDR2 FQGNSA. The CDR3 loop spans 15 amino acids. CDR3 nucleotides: TGTGCCAGCAGCCCCCGCGTGGTAGTGCAAGAGACCCAGTACTTC. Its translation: CASSPRVVVQETQYF.

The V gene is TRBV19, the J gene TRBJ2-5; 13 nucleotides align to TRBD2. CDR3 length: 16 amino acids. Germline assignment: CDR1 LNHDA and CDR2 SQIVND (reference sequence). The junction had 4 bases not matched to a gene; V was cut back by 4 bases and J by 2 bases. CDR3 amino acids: CASSTWTSGRQETQYF. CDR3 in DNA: TGTGCCAGTAGTACGTGGACTAGCGGGAGACAAGAGACCCAGTACTTC. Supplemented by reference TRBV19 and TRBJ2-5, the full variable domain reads DGGITQSPKYLFRKEGQNVTLSCEQNLNHDAMYWYRQDPGQGLRLIYYSQIVNDFQKGDIAEGYSVSREKKESFPLTVTSAQKNPTAFYLCASSTWTSGRQETQYFGPGTRLLVL.

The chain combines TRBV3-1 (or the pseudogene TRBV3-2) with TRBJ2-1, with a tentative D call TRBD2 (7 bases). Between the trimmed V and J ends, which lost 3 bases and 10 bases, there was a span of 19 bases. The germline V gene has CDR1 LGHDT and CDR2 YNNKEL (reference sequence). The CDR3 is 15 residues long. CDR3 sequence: CASSQAGTGGYEQFF. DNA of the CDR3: TGTGCCAGCAGCCAGGCCGGGACGGGGGGCTACGAGCAGTTCTTC.

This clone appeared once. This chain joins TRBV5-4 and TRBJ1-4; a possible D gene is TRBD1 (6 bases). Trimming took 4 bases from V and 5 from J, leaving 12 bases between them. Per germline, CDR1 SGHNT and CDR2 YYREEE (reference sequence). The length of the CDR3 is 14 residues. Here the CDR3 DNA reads TGTGCCAGCAGCCCGACAGGTTCGAATGAAAAACTGTTTTTT. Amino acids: CASSPTGSNEKLFF.

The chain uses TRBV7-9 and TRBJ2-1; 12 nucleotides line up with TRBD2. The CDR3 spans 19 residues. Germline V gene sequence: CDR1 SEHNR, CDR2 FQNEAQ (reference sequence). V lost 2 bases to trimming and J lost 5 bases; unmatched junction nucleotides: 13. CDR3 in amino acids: CASSLRASGRAGTNNEQFF. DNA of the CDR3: TGTGCCAGCAGCTTAAGGGCTAGCGGGAGGGCAGGGACAAACAATGAGCAGTTCTTC. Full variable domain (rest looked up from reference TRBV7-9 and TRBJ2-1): DTGVSQNPRHKITKRGQNVTFRCDPISEHNRLYWYRQTLGQGPEFLTYFQNEAQLEKSRLLSDRFSAERPKGSFSTLEIQRTEQGDSAMYLCASSLRASGRAGTNNEQFFGPGTRLTVL.

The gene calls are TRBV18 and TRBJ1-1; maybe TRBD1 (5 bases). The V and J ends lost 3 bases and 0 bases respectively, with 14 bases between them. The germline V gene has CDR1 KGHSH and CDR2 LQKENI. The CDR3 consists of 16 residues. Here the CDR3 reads CASSPRGTQMNTEAFF. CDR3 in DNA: TGTGCCAGCTCACCTCGGGGGACCCAAATGAACACTGAAGCTTTCTTT.

The CDR3 is CASSGTGGRSNQPQHF. The DNA for the CDR3 is TGTGCCAGCAGTGGGACAGGGGGCCGTAGCAATCAGCCCCAGCATTTT. The chain couples TRBV2 to TRBJ1-5; 11 nucleotides align to TRBD1. Losses at the gene ends were 4 bases for V and 0 bases for J; bases not matched to a gene: 2. This CDR3 region has 16 residues. Germline V gene data show CDR1 as SNHLY and CDR2 as FYNNEI.

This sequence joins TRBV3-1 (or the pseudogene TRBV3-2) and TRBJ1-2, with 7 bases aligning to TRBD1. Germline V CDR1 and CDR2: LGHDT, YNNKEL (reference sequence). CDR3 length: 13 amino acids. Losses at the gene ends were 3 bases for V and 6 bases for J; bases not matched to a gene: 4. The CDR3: CASSQRTGDGYTF. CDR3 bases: TGTGCCAGCAGCCAGCGCACAGGGGATGGCTACACCTTC.